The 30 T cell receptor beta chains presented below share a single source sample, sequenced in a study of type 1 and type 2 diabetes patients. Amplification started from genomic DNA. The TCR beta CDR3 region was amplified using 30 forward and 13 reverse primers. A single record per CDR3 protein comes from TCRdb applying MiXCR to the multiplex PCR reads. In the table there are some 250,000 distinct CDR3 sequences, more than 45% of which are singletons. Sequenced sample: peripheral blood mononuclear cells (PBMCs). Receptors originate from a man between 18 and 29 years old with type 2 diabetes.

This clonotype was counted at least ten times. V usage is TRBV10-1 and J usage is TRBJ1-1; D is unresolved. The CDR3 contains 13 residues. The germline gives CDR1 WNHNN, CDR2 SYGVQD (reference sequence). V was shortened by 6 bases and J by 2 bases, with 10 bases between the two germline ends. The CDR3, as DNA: TGCGCCAGCAGAGTTGGTCAAAACACTGAAGCTTTCTTT. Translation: CASRVGQNTEAFF.

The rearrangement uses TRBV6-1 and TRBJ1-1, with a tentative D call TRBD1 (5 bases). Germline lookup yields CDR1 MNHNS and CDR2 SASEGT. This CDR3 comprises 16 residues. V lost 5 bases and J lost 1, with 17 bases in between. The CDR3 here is CASSPGGGTWNTEAFF. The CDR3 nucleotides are TGTGCCAGCAGTCCCGGGGGGGGGACTTGGAACACTGAAGCTTTCTTT.

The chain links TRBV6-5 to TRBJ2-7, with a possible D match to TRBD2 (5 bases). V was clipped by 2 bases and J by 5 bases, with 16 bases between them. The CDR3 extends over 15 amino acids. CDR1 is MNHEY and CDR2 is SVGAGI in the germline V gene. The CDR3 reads CASSYLPGSVDEQYF. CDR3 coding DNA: TGTGCCAGCAGTTACCTGCCGGGTAGCGTCGACGAGCAGTACTTC.

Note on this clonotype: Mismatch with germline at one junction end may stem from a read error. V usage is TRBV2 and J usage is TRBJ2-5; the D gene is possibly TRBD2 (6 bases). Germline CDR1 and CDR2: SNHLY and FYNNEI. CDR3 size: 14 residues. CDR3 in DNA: TGTGCCAGCAGCTTCTCTAGTTCGGGAGAGACCCAGCACTTC. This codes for CASSFSSSGETQHF.

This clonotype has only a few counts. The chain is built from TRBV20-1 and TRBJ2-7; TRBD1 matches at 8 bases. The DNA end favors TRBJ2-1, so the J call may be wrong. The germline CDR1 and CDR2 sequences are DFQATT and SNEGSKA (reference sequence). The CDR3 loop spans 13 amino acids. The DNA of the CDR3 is TGCAGTGCTAGGTGGCAGGGGGCTGGTGAGCAGTTCTTC. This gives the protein CSARWQGAGEQFF.

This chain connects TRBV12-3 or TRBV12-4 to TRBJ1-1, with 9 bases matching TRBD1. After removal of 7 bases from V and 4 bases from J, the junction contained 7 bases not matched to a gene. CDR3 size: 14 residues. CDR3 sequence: CASTLGQGGTEAFF. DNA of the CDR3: TGTGCCAGCACCCTGGGACAGGGAGGCACTGAAGCTTTCTTT.

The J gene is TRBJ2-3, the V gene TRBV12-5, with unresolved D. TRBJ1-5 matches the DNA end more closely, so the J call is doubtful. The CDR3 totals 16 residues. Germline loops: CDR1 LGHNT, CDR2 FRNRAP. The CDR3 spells CASGLVPRESGDTQHF. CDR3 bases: TGTGCTAGTGGTTTGGTACCGCGGGAGAGTGGAGATACGCAGCATTTT.

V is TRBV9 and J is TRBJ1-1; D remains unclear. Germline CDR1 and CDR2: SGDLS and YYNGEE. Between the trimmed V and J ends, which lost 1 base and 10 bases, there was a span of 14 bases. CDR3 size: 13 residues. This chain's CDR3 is CASSVLGLGVAFF. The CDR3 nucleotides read TGTGCCAGCAGCGTACTAGGACTGGGTGTAGCTTTCTTT.

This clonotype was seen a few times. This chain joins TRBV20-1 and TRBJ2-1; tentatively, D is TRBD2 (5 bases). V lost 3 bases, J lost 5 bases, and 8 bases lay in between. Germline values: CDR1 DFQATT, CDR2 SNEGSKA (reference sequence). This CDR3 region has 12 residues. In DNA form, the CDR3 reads TGCAGTGCTAGGTTGCGGGACAATGAGCAGTTCTTC. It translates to CSARLRDNEQFF.

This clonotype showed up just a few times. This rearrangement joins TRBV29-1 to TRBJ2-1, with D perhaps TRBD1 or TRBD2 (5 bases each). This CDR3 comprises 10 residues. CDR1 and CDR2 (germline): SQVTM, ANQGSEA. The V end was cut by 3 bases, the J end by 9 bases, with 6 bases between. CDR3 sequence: CSVDGAEQFF. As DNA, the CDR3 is TGCAGCGTTGACGGGGCTGAGCAGTTCTTC.

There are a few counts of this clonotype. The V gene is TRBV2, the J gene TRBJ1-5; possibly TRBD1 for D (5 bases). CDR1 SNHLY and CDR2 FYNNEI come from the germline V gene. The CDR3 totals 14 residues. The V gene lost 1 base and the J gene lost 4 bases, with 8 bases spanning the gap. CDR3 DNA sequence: TGTGCCAGCAGTGAAGTGACAGATAATCAGCCCCAGCATTTT. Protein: CASSEVTDNQPQHF.

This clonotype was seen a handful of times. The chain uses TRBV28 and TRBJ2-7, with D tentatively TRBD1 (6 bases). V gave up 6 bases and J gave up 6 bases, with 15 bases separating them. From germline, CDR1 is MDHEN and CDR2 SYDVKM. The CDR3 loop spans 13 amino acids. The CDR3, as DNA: TGTGCCAGCAGGATGGGGGCCTCGGTCGAGCAGTACTTC. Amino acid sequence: CASRMGASVEQYF.

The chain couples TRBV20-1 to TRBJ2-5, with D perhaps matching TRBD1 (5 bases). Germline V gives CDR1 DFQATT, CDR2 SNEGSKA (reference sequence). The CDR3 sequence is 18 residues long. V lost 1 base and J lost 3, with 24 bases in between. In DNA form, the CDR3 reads TGCAGTGCTAGAGGGGCACCCGATCTAGTTGGGGCTGAAGAGACCCAGTACTTC. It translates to CSARGAPDLVGAEETQYF.

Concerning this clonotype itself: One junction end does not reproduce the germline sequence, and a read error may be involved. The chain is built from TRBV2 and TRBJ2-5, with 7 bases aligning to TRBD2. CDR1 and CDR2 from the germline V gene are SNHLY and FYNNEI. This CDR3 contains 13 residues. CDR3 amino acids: CASREGSGETQYF. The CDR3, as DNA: TGTGCCAGCAGGGAAGGTAGCGGGGAGACCCAGTACTTC.

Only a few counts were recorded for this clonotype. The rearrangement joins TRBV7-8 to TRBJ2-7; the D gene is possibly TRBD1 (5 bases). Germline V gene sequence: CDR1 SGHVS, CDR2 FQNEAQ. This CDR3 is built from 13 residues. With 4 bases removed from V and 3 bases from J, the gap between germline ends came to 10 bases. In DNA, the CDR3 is TGTGCCAGCAGCTACCAAGGGGTCTACGAGCAGTACTTC. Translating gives CASSYQGVYEQYF.

CDR3 in amino acids: CASSLIPGAYNEQFF. In nucleotides, the CDR3 is TGTGCCAGCAGTTTGATCCCAGGAGCCTACAATGAGCAGTTCTTC. The chain couples TRBV28 to TRBJ2-1, with D unresolved. Trimming removed 3 bases at V and 2 bases at J, with 11 bases between. Germline V gene data show CDR1 as MDHEN and CDR2 as SYDVKM. The CDR3 is 15 residues long.

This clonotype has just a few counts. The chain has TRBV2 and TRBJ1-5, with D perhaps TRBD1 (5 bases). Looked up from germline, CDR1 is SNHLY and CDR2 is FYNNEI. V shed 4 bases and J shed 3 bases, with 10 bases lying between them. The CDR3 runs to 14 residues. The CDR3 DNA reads TGTGCCAGCAGTGGCGGGGGTATCAATCAGCCCCAGCATTTT. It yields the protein CASSGGGINQPQHF.

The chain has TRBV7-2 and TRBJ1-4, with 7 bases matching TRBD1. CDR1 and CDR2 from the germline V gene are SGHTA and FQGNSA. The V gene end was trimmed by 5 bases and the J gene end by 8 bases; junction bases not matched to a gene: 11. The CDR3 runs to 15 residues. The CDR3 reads CASSQETGYMEKLFF. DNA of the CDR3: TGTGCCAGCAGCCAAGAGACAGGGTATATGGAAAAACTGTTTTTT.

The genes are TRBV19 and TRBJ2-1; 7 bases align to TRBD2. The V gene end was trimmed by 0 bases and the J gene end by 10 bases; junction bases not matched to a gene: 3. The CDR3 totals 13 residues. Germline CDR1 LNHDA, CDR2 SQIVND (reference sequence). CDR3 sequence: CASSIEGGGEQFF. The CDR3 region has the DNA TGTGCCAGTAGTATAGAGGGGGGGGGAGAGCAGTTCTTC.

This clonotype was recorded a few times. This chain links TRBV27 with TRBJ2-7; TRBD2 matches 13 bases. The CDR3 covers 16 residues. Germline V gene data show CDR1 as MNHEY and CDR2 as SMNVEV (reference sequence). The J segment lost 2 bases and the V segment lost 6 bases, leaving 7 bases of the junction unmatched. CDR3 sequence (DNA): TGTGCCAGCAGCCGACTAGCGGGAGGCACTACCTACGAGCAGTACTTC. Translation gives CASSRLAGGTTYEQYF.

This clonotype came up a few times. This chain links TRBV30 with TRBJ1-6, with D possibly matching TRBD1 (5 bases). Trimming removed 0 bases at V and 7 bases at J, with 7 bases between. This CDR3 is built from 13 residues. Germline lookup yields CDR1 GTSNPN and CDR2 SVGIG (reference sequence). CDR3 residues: CAWSVGVNSPLHF. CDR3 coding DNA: TGTGCCTGGAGTGTAGGGGTCAATTCACCCCTCCACTTT. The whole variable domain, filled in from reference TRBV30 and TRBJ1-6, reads SQTIHQWPATLVQPVGSPLSLECTVEGTSNPNLYWYRQAAGRGLQLLFYSVGIGQISSEVPQNLSASRPQDRQFILSSKKLLLSDSGFYLCAWSVGVNSPLHFGNGTRLTVT.

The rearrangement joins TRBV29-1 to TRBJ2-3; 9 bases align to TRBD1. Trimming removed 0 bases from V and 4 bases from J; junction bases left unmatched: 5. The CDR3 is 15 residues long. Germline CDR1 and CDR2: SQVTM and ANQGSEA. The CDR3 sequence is CSVEDPRDRADTQYF. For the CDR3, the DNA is TGCAGCGTTGAAGATCCTCGGGACAGGGCAGATACGCAGTATTTT.

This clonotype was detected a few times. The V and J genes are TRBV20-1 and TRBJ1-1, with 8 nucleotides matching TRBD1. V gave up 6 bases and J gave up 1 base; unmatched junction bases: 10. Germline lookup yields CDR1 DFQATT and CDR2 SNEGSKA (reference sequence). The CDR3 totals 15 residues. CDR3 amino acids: CSALGRTGRNTEAFF. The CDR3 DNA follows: TGCAGTGCCTTGGGGAGGACAGGGAGGAACACTGAAGCTTTCTTT.

The CDR3 here is CSGRWEGTSSGNEQFF. In DNA, the CDR3 is TGCAGCGGGAGGTGGGAAGGCACGTCTTCAGGAAATGAGCAGTTCTTC. This rearrangement joins TRBV29-1 to TRBJ2-1; perhaps TRBD2 as D (5 bases). Trimming removed 7 bases from V and 7 bases from J, with 26 bases in between. Germline V gene data show CDR1 as SQVTM and CDR2 as ANQGSEA. The CDR3 is 16 amino acids.

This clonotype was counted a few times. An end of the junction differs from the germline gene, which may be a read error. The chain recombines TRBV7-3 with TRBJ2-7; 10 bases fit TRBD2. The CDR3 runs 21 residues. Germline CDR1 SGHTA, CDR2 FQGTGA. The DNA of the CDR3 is TGTGCCAGCAGCTTAACGGCCCTTACGAGGAGGAGCGGGGGGGCTTGTGGTTCAGTTTCCTTC. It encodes CASSLTALTRRSGGACGSVSF.

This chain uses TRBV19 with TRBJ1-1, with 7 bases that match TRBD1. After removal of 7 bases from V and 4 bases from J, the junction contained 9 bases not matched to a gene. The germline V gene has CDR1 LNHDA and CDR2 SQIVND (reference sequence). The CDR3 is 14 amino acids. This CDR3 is CASTLGPGGTEAFF. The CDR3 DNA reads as TGTGCCAGTACCCTCGGGCCAGGGGGCACTGAAGCTTTCTTT.

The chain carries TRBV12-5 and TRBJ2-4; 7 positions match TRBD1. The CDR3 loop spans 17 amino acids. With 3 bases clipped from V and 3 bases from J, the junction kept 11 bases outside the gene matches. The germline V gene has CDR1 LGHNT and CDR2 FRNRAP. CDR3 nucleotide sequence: TGTGCTAGTGGTTTATTCCCCCCCCGGGACAGCAAAAACATTCAGTACTTC. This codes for CASGLFPPRDSKNIQYF.

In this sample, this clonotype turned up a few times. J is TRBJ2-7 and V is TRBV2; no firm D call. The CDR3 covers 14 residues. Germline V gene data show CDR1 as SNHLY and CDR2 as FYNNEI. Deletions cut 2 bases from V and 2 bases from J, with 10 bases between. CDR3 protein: CASSEWWSPYEQYF. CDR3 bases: TGTGCCAGCAGTGAATGGTGGTCCCCCTACGAGCAGTACTTC.

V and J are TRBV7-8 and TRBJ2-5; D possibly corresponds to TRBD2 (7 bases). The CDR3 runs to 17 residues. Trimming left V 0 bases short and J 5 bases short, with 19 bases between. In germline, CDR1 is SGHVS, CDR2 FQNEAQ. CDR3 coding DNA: TGTGCCAGCAGCTTAGCAGGCGGGGGCGTAGAGGTGGAGACCCAGTACTTC. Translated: CASSLAGGGVEVETQYF.

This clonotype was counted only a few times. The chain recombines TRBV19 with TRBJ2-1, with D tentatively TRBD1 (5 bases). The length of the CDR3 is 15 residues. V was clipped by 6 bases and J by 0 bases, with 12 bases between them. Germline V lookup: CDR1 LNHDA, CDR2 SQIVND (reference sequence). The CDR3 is CASSPTVNSYNEQFF. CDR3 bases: TGTGCCAGTAGCCCGACAGTTAACTCCTACAATGAGCAGTTCTTC.